The TCR beta chain under discussion was sequenced for a study of blood T cell repertoires in COVID-19. At the level of the study: The study drew acute and convalescent COVID-19 samples from the United States, Italy and Spain. PBMCs, B-cell-depleted T cells, or T cells were the source of the cDNA or gDNA that made up the material.

In the original workflow: Nucleated cell counts were estimated from reference gene primer amplification. Only in-frame clones appear in the TCRdb table, and some are missing; sequencing was by immunoSEQ multiplex PCR. V, J and clone size derive from that table, while D and trimming were established from the DNA sequence. The sample has nearly 80,000 clones; 80% to 95% are singletons. Germline CDR1 and CDR2: SGHRS and YFSETQ. The CDR3 is 14 residues long. V dropped 0 bases and J dropped 4; count of bases not matched to a gene: 2. This receptor was obtained from a woman of 80 years or more with acute or convalescent COVID-19. Sequences were obtained from peripheral blood. This chain joins TRBV5-1 and TRBJ1-1; 8 positions agree with TRBD1. The CDR3 sequence: CASSLGQGSTEAFF. The CDR3 DNA follows: TGCGCCAGCAGCTTGGGACAGGGGAGCACTGAAGCTTTCTTT.